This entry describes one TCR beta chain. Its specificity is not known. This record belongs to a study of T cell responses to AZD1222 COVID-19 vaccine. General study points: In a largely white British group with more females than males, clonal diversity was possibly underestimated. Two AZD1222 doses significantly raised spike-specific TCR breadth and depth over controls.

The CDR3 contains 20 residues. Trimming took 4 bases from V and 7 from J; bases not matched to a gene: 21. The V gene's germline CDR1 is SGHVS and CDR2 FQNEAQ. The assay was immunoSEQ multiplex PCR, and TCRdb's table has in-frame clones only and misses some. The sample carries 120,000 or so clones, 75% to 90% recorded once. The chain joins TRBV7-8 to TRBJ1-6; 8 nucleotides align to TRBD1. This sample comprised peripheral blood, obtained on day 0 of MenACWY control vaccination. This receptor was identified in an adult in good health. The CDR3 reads CASSSTRGRRTGLLNSPLHF. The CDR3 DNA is TGTGCCAGCAGCTCCACTCGCGGGCGAAGGACAGGGCTGTTGAATTCACCCCTCCACTTT.